Here is one T cell receptor (beta chain) with its context. The data derive from a study of T cell changes during pregnancy in multiple sclerosis. Data came from immunoSEQ multiplex PCR; TCRdb stores just in-frame clones and leaves some out. The sample holds about 30,000 clones; approximately 90% are singletons and the top ten take 6% to 8%. Trimming at V came to 0 bases and at J to 3 bases, leaving 3 bases not matched to a gene. Germline CDR1 is SGHRS and CDR2 is YFSETQ. The CDR3 is 15 amino acids. The clonotype originates from a female donor with multiple sclerosis, enrolled in a pregnancy study. Material: CD8+ T cells from peripheral blood mononuclear cells, obtained in the second trimester of pregnancy. V usage is TRBV5-1 and J usage is TRBJ2-5, with 9 positions matching TRBD1. In DNA, the CDR3 is TGCGCCAGCAGCTTGGCCGGGACAGGGAAAGAGACCCAGTACTTC. Its protein product is CASSLAGTGKETQYF.